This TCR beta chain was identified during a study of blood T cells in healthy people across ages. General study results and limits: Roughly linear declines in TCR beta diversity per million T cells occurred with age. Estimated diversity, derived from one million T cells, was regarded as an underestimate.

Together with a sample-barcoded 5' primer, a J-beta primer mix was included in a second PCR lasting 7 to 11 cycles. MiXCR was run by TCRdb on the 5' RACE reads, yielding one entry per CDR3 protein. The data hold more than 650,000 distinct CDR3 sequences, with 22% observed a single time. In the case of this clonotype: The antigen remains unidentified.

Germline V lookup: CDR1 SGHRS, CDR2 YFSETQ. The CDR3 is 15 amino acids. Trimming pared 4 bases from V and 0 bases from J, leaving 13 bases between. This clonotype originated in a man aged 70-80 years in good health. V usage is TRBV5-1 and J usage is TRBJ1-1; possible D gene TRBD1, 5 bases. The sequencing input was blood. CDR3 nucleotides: TGCGCCAGCAGCCCCTCCCGACAGATGAACACTGAAGCTTTCTTT. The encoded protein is CASSPSRQMNTEAFF. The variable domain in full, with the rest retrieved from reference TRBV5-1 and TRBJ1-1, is KAGVTQTPRYLIKTRGQQVTLSCSPISGHRSVSWYQQTPGQGLQFLFEYFSETQRNKGNFPGRFSGRQFSNSRSEMNVSTLELGDSALYLCASSPSRQMNTEAFFGQGTRLTVV.